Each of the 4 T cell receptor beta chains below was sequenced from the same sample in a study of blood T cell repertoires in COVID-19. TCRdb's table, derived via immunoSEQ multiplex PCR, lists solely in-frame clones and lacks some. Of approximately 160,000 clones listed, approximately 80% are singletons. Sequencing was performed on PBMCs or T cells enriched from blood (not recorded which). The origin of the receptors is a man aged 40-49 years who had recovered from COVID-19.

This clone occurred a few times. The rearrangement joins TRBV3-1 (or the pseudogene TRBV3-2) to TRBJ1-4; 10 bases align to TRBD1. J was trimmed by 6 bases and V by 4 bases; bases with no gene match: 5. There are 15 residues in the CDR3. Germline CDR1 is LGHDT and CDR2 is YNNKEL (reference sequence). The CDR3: CASSRRGTGDEKLFF. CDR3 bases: TGTGCCAGCAGCCGACGGGGGACAGGGGATGAAAAACTGTTTTTT.

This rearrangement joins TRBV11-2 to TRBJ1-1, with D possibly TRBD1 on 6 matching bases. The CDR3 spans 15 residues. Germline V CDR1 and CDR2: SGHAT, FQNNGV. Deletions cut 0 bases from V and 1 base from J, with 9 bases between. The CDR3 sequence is CASSLESGANTEAFF. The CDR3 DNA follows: TGTGCCAGCAGCTTAGAATCAGGGGCGAACACTGAAGCTTTCTTT.

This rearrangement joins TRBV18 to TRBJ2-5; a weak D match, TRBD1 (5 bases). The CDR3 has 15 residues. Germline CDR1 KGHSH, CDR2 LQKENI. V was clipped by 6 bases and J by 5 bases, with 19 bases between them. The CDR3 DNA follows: TGTGCCAGCTCCGGCTACTCCCGGCCAGGGGAGACCCAGTACTTC. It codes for CASSGYSRPGETQYF. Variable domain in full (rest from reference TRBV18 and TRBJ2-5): NAGVMQNPRHLVRRRGQEARLRCSPMKGHSHVYWYRQLPEEGLKFMVYLQKENIIDESGMPKERFSAEFPKEGPSILRIQQVVRGDSAAYFCASSGYSRPGETQYFGPGTRLLVL.

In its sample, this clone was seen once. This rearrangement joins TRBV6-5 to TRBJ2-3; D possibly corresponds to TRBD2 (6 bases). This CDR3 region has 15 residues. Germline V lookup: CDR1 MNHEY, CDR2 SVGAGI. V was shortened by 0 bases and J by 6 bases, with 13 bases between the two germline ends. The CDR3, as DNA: TGTGCCAGCAGTTACTCGGACGCGGGAAGGGATACGCAGTATTTT. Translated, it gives CASSYSDAGRDTQYF.